Listed below are T cell receptor beta chains from one sample, sequenced in a study of blood T cells in healthy people across ages. TCRdb ran MiXCR on the 5' RACE reads and lists one entry per CDR3 protein. The sample has about 1.4 million distinct CDR3 sequences, around 59% seen once; the top ten hold 6.5% to 8.5%. Material for sequencing was blood. Every receptor here comes from a man younger than 30 in good health. Both conserved end residues are part of each CDR3. Rows give clone size only sometimes, using once, few, many, or a class for an expanded clone.

clone size: few
J gene: TRBJ2-5
V gene: TRBV3-1
CDR3 protein: CASSQQYQETQYF

clone size: NA
J gene: TRBJ2-5
V gene: TRBV7-9
CDR3 protein: CASSLGLVVYQETQYF

clone size: NA
J gene: TRBJ2-7
V gene: TRBV27
CDR3 protein: CASSTDRHSYEQYF

clone size: NA
J gene: TRBJ2-3
V gene: TRBV14
CDR3 protein: CASSQVTSGYTDTQYF

clone size: few
J gene: TRBJ2-7
V gene: TRBV6-5
CDR3 protein: CASSYSNRDEQYF

clone size: NA
J gene: TRBJ2-5
V gene: TRBV6-5
CDR3 protein: CASSYLPMTSGSRDEQYF

clone size: NA
J gene: TRBJ2-6
V gene: TRBV4-3
CDR3 protein: CASSQETDRYSGANVLTF

clone size: NA
J gene: TRBJ2-1
V gene: TRBV20-1
CDR3 protein: CSARPGLASEQFF

clone size: few
J gene: TRBJ1-2
V gene: TRBV5-5
CDR3 protein: CASSQRTVDYGYTF

clone size: few
J gene: TRBJ1-4
V gene: TRBV5-1
CDR3 protein: CASSPWTGNNEKLFF

clone size: NA
J gene: TRBJ2-7
V gene: TRBV20-1
CDR3 protein: CSAMPYEQYF

clone size: NA
J gene: TRBJ2-7
V gene: TRBV6-2/TRBV6-3
CDR3 protein: CASKDRGSSYEQYF

clone size: NA
J gene: TRBJ2-1
V gene: TRBV5-1
CDR3 protein: CASSTGGRSNEQFF

clone size: NA
J gene: TRBJ1-2
V gene: TRBV19
CDR3 protein: CASSIYRRPILGYTF

clone size: few
J gene: TRBJ1-2
V gene: TRBV12-3/TRBV12-4
CDR3 protein: CASTAFNYGYTF